This TCR beta chain appears in the sequencing data of a study of T cells in Graves' hyperthyroidism and ophthalmopathy. TCR beta CDR3 sequences were amplified from RNA transcripts. The HTBI primer set drove a first-round RT-PCR of the TCR CDR3. Each CDR3 protein gets one entry after TCRdb re-called the multiplex PCR reads with MiXCR. The sample lists 250,000 to 300,000 distinct CDR3 sequences; roughly 20% were seen once. CDR1 is SQVTM, CDR2 ANQGSEA, per germline. The V segment lost 7 bases and the J segment 9 bases; nucleotides outside the gene matches: 10. The CDR3 extends over 13 amino acids. This clonotype has more than one count but fewer than ten. The antigen is undetermined. Broader study findings: Ophthalmopathy was identified by the model a median around 5.9 months ahead of onset. Most expanded thyroid clonotypes above 0.001 recurred in blood.

Under 3 months was the duration of disease in ophthalmopathy patients, who also had a Clinical Activity Score of at least 3 and a NOSPECS grade of at least 4. This TCR was recovered from a man aged 45-65 years with Graves' ophthalmopathy. Sequenced: blood. The chain joins TRBV29-1 to TRBJ2-1; 9 bases line up with TRBD2. In nucleotides, the CDR3 is TGCAGCGCCCTAGGCGGGAGGGCCGGTGAGCAGTTCTTC. Protein sequence: CSALGGRAGEQFF.